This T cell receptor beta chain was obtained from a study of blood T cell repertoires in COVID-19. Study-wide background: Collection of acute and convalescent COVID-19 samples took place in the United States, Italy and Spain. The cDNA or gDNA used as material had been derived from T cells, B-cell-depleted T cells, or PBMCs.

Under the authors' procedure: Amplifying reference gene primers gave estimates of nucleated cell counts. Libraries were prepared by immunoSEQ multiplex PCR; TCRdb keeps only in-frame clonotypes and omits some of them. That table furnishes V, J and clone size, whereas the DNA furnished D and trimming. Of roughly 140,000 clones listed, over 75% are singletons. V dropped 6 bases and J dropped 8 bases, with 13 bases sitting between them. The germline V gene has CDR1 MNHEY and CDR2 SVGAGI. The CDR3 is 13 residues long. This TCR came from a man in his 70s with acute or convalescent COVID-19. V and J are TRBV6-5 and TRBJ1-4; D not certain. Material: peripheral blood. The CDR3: CASRRSGSEKLFF. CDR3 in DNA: TGTGCCAGCAGACGAAGCGGGAGCGAAAAACTGTTTTTT.